The T cell receptor beta chain described here comes from a study of low-dose radiotherapy and immunotherapy resistance in tumors. Study information: The treatment that patients received was intravenous nivolumab 240 mg every two weeks plus ipilimumab 1 mg/kg every six weeks.

cDNA synthesis used a TRAV/TRBV-specific primer set for both chains. Using a constant-region primer together with a V-primer adapter, TCRs were subjected to about 18 PCR cycles of amplification. MiXCR, applied by TCRdb to the reads, yields one record per CDR3 protein. This table holds about 97,000 distinct CDR3 sequences, around 21% found once. This clonotype was recorded many times. The CDR3 is 14 residues long. With 8 bases removed from V and 7 bases from J, the gap between germline ends came to 15 bases. Per germline, CDR1 MNHEY and CDR2 SVGAGI. Noted time point: after trial treatment. Treatment indicated: LDRT plus nivolumab, ipilimumab, low-dose cyclophosphamide and aspirin (RACIN trial). Nivolumab, ipilimumab, aspirin, low-dose cyclophosphamide and low-dose radiotherapy were all administered to the donors. The patients who were eligible all carried advanced solid tumors that lacked tumor-infiltrating lymphocytes, meaning the tumors were TIL-negative.

The chain links TRBV6-5 to TRBJ1-6; D is possibly TRBD1 (5 bases). Sample: PBMCs, taken after low-dose radiotherapy plus immunotherapy. The source of this sequence is a male donor with prostate cancer. CDR3 in DNA: TGTGCCAGCTGGGGCCAGTCCGCGAATTCACCCCTCCACTTT. As protein: CASWGQSANSPLHF.